By sample share, the clone carrying this TCR beta chain is large. Its antigen is not known. The time point denotes: sample taken at primary tumor resection. This sample was included in a study of spatial heterogeneity in lung cancer. Study outcomes and limitations: Counts of expanded intratumoral alpha and beta TCRs tracked tumor mutation counts.

TCR cDNA molecules were tagged individually, and each one carried a unique molecular identifier. MiXCR was run by TCRdb on the 5' RACE reads, yielding one entry per CDR3 protein. The sample carries fewer than 850 distinct CDR3 sequences, approximately 7.2% recorded once. Germline V lookup: CDR1 MNHNY, CDR2 SVGAGI (reference sequence). The V and J ends lost 6 bases and 7 bases, in that order; junction bases with no gene match: 12. The CDR3 totals 15 residues. This chain links TRBV6-6 with TRBJ2-1; 7 positions match TRBD1. The sequencing here drew on lung tumor tissue, taken at surgery. This TCR was sampled from a male donor with early-stage non-small cell lung cancer. This CDR3 is CASSSSDRAGNEQFF. In nucleotides, the CDR3 is TGTGCCAGCAGCTCTAGTGACAGGGCCGGGAATGAGCAGTTCTTC.